The 23 T cell receptor beta chains listed next were all sequenced from one sample in a study of blood T cells in healthy people across ages. Primed by a sample-barcoded 5' primer and a J-beta primer mix, a second PCR proceeded for about 6 to 12 cycles. MiXCR, applied by TCRdb to the 5' RACE reads, yields one record per CDR3 protein. The data hold about 1,500,000 distinct CDR3 sequences, with 28% observed a single time. Sequencing was performed on blood. The source of these receptors is a woman under 40 in good health.

This clonotype came up a few times. This rearrangement joins TRBV5-1 to TRBJ2-6; TRBD2 is a possible D gene (5 bases). The V and J ends lost 5 bases and 2 bases respectively, with 8 bases between them. Germline-derived CDR1 and CDR2 are SGHRS and YFSETQ. The CDR3 is made up of 14 amino acids. CDR3 DNA: TGCGCCAGCAGGAGGGTGGCTGGGGCCAACGTCCTGACTTTC. It specifies CASRRVAGANVLTF.

This clonotype was counted between two and nine times. The chain combines TRBV12-3 or TRBV12-4 with TRBJ2-7; tentatively, D is TRBD2 (5 bases). V lost 6 bases and J 3 bases, leaving 12 bases between the germline ends. This CDR3 is built from 13 residues. CDR3: CASRSAGHYEQYF. The CDR3, as DNA: TGTGCCAGCAGGTCGGCGGGCCACTACGAGCAGTACTTC.

The chain recombines TRBV30 with TRBJ1-1; the D gene is possibly TRBD1 (5 bases). The CDR3 has 13 residues. Germline V gene sequence: CDR1 GTSNPN, CDR2 SVGIG (reference sequence). V lost 2 bases and J lost 2, with 9 bases in between. CDR3 region: CAWSLGGNTEAFF. CDR3 in DNA: TGTGCCTGGAGTTTGGGGGGTAACACTGAAGCTTTCTTT.

This rearrangement joins TRBV7-9 to TRBJ1-3; D gene uncertain. CDR1 SEHNR and CDR2 FQNEAQ come from the germline V gene (reference sequence). Trimming removed 0 bases at V and 0 bases at J, with 6 bases between. The CDR3 is made up of 15 amino acids. CDR3 region: CASSLALTSGNTIYF. The CDR3 DNA sequence: TGTGCCAGCAGCTTAGCGCTGACCTCTGGAAACACCATATATTTT.

In regard to this clonotype: Being one base from a much bigger clone, this may be a read error. The CDR3 ends on some other residue instead of the conserved phenylalanine or tryptophan, so this is likely a read error. This CDR3 reads CASSDRGLNNEQFC. In nucleotides, the CDR3 is TGTGCCAGCAGCGACAGGGGGCTTAACAATGAGCAGTTCTGC. The V call is TRBV9, the J call TRBJ2-1; 9 bases agree with TRBD1. The CDR3 is 14 amino acids. Germline V gives CDR1 SGDLS, CDR2 YYNGEE. The V segment lost 3 bases and the J segment 5 bases; nucleotides outside the gene matches: 3.

This clonotype has at least ten counts. The chain recombines TRBV5-1 with TRBJ1-2; D is undetermined. Germline V gives CDR1 SGHRS, CDR2 YFSETQ. The CDR3 runs to 11 residues. V was cut by 3 bases and J by 10 bases, with 10 bases left in between. CDR3 DNA: TGCGCCAGCAGCTCCACACAAGTCTACACCTTC. Translation: CASSSTQVYTF. The full variable domain, in which reference TRBV5-1 and TRBJ1-2 provide the parts outside the CDR3, is KAGVTQTPRYLIKTRGQQVTLSCSPISGHRSVSWYQQTPGQGLQFLFEYFSETQRNKGNFPGRFSGRQFSNSRSEMNVSTLELGDSALYLCASSSTQVYTFGSGTRLTVV.

The V call is TRBV7-2, the J call TRBJ2-3; 8 nucleotides match TRBD2. From germline, CDR1 is SGHTA and CDR2 FQGNSA. The CDR3 is 15 amino acids. The V segment lost 5 bases and the J segment 0 bases; nucleotides outside the gene matches: 4. The CDR3 bases are TGTGCCAGCAGCCTACTAGCGGAGAGCACAGATACGCAGTATTTT. Amino acid sequence: CASSLLAESTDTQYF. The full variable domain, its missing parts supplied by reference TRBV7-2 and TRBJ2-3, is GAGVSQSPSNKVTEKGKDVELRCDPISGHTALYWYRQSLGQGLEFLIYFQGNSAPDKSGLPSDRFSAERTGGSVSTLTIQRTQQEDSAVYLCASSLLAESTDTQYFGPGTRLTVL.

The chain combines TRBV2 with TRBJ1-6; D unclear. V gave up 3 bases and J gave up 5 bases, with 11 bases separating them. The CDR3 sequence is 15 residues long. The V gene's germline CDR1 is SNHLY and CDR2 FYNNEI. CDR3 amino acids: CASSEDGLNNSPLHF. The CDR3 nucleotides read TGTGCCAGCAGTGAGGACGGCCTGAATAATTCACCCCTCCACTTT.

This clonotype was seen only a few times. This chain uses TRBV2 with TRBJ2-5; D call uncertain. Germline values: CDR1 SNHLY, CDR2 FYNNEI. V lost 9 bases and J 2 bases, leaving 10 bases between the germline ends. The CDR3 is 12 residues long. The CDR3 DNA sequence: TGTGCCAGTGGGTTGGAGCAAGAGACCCAGTACTTC. Its protein is CASGLEQETQYF.

The chain employs TRBV5-1 and TRBJ2-5; 8 positions agree with TRBD1. The CDR3 is 13 amino acids. Germline V gene lookup returns CDR1 SGHRS and CDR2 YFSETQ. The trim removed 3 bases at V and 7 bases at J, leaving 5 bases unmatched. Written as DNA, the CDR3 is TGCGCCAGCAGCTCGGACAGGGACGGGACCCAGTACTTC. Translated, it gives CASSSDRDGTQYF.

This clonotype was observed a handful of times. The chain employs TRBV18 and TRBJ2-2; the D gene is possibly TRBD1 (5 bases). CDR1 KGHSH and CDR2 LQKENI come from the germline V gene. The CDR3 spans 15 residues. The V gene lost 5 bases and the J gene lost 2 bases, with 12 bases spanning the gap. Written as DNA, the CDR3 is TGTGCCAGCTCAGAAAGGACACCCAACACCGGGGAGCTGTTTTTT. It encodes CASSERTPNTGELFF.

CDR3 residues: CASSEWGGGYEQFF. The DNA for the CDR3 is TGTGCCAGCAGTGAATGGGGTGGTGGGTATGAGCAGTTCTTC. The gene calls are TRBV6-1 and TRBJ2-1; D not resolved. Trimming removed 2 bases at V and 8 bases at J, with 13 bases between. Per the germline V gene, CDR1 is MNHNS and CDR2 is SASEGT. The CDR3 consists of 14 residues.

This clonotype was picked up many times. J is TRBJ2-7 and V is TRBV20-1; TRBD1 agrees at 8 bases. Looked up from germline, CDR1 is DFQATT and CDR2 is SNEGSKA (reference sequence). V lost 4 bases to trimming and J lost 6 bases; unmatched junction nucleotides: 11. This CDR3 contains 14 residues. CDR3: CSATYGQGSIEQYF. For the CDR3, the DNA is TGCAGTGCTACTTACGGACAGGGTTCGATCGAGCAGTACTTC.

V is TRBV6-2 or TRBV6-3 and J is TRBJ2-7; D is uncertain. V was pared by 7 bases and J by 0 bases, with 7 bases between. The CDR3 is 12 residues long. Germline V lookup: CDR1 MNHEY, CDR2 SVGEGT. The CDR3 DNA reads as TGTGCCAGCAACACAGCCTCCTACGAGCAGTACTTC. Protein product: CASNTASYEQYF.

The genes are TRBV2 and TRBJ2-7; D unresolved. Germline loops: CDR1 SNHLY, CDR2 FYNNEI. V shed 2 bases and J shed 5 bases, with 13 bases lying between them. The CDR3 runs to 14 residues. CDR3 residues: CASSESTVQDEQYF. The DNA for the CDR3 is TGTGCCAGCAGTGAAAGCACAGTTCAGGACGAGCAGTACTTC.

The genes are TRBV20-1 and TRBJ2-1; 9 nucleotides align to TRBD2. The CDR3 contains 16 residues. CDR1 and CDR2 from the germline V gene are DFQATT and SNEGSKA (reference sequence). V lost 0 bases, J lost 7 bases, and 10 bases stayed unmatched. CDR3 amino acids: CSAREGGRALGNEQFF. In nucleotides, the CDR3 is TGCAGTGCTAGAGAAGGCGGGAGGGCCCTAGGAAATGAGCAGTTCTTC.

This clonotype came up a few times. This may arise from a read error, as a much more abundant clone is one base away. The chain employs TRBV6-1 and TRBJ2-7; 12 nucleotides match TRBD2. Germline CDR1 MNHNS, CDR2 SASEGT. Losses at the gene ends were 7 bases for V and 2 bases for J; bases not matched to a gene: 3. This CDR3 region has 14 residues. The CDR3 DNA sequence: TGTGCCAGCACGCGACTAGCGGGGGCCTACGAGCAGTACTTC. Translation gives CASTRLAGAYEQYF.

For this clonotype: This could be a read error, since a much larger clone is one nucleotide away. This sequence joins TRBV3-1 and TRBJ2-7; D not certain. The germline V gene has CDR1 LGHDT and CDR2 YNNKEL (reference sequence). The CDR3 runs 11 residues. The CDR3 spells CASSQEHERYF. The CDR3 nucleotides are TGTGCCAGCAGCCAAGAACACGAGCGGTACTTC.

This clonotype was picked up a small number of times. The chain joins TRBV21-1 to TRBJ2-3; whether TRBD2, the table's D call, matches the DNA was not checked. TRBV21-1 is a known pseudogene. This CDR3 is built from 19 residues. Written as DNA, the CDR3 is TGTGCCAGCTGCCCCGTTGGGACTAGCGGGAAGATCTGTACAGATACGCAGTATTTT. It encodes CASCPVGTSGKICTDTQYF.

This clonotype showed up just once. The chain has TRBV28 and TRBJ2-3, with 8 bases lining up with TRBD2. The CDR3 extends over 14 amino acids. The junction had 9 bases not matched to a gene; V was cut back by 7 bases and J by 6 bases. The germline CDR1 and CDR2 sequences are MDHEN and SYDVKM. CDR3: CASNSPGGKDTQYF. CDR3 DNA sequence: TGTGCCAGCAACTCTCCGGGGGGGAAGGATACGCAGTATTTT.

The V and J genes are TRBV12-3 or TRBV12-4 and TRBJ2-4, with 7 bases aligning to TRBD1. The end of the DNA fits TRBJ2-7 better, so the J call may be wrong. This CDR3 has 14 amino acids. CDR3 region: CASSLGDRVSEQYF. In DNA, the CDR3 is TGTGCCAGCAGTTTAGGGGACAGAGTCTCCGAGCAGTACTTC.

This clonotype showed up many times. This sequence joins TRBV5-1 and TRBJ2-7; 9 bases are shared with TRBD2. Trimming removed 5 bases from V and 4 bases from J; junction bases left unmatched: 7. The CDR3 is made up of 14 amino acids. Germline V gene data show CDR1 as SGHRS and CDR2 as YFSETQ. The CDR3 bases are TGCGCCAGCAGATCGACTAGCGGTGATTACGAGCAGTACTTC. Translation: CASRSTSGDYEQYF. The complete variable domain, with remaining parts taken from reference TRBV5-1 and TRBJ2-7, reads KAGVTQTPRYLIKTRGQQVTLSCSPISGHRSVSWYQQTPGQGLQFLFEYFSETQRNKGNFPGRFSGRQFSNSRSEMNVSTLELGDSALYLCASRSTSGDYEQYFGPGTRLTVT.

This clonotype was recorded at least ten times. The chain links TRBV15 to TRBJ2-1, with TRBD2 identical over 9 bases. There are 15 residues in the CDR3. The trim removed 1 base at V and 3 bases at J, leaving 1 base unmatched. CDR1 and CDR2 (germline): LNHNV, YYDKDF (reference sequence). CDR3 amino acids: CATSRVSGGYNEQFF. The CDR3 DNA sequence: TGTGCCACCAGCAGAGTTAGCGGGGGCTACAATGAGCAGTTCTTC. Combining the CDR3 with reference TRBV15 and TRBJ2-1 gives the whole variable domain DAMVIQNPRYQVTQFGKPVTLSCSQTLNHNVMYWYQQKSSQAPKLLFHYYDKDFNNEADTPDNFQSRRPNTSFCFLDIRSPGLGDTAMYLCATSRVSGGYNEQFFGPGTRLTVL.